The sequence of this T cell receptor (beta chain) was determined in a study of CD8+ T cells in alopecia areata. This clone is medium-sized in the sample. In each case, RNA was isolated and then reverse transcribed into cDNA as the sequencing template. The assay was immunoSEQ multiplex PCR, and TCRdb's table has in-frame clones only and misses some. The sample has about 34,000 clones, approximately 80% seen once; the top ten hold about 19%. The receptor's source is a human donor with alopecia areata. Input material: NKG2D-low CD8+ T cells sorted from blood.

The CDR3 bases are TGTGCCACCAACGACAGGGAAGATACGCAGTATTTT. Residues: CATNDREDTQYF. V and J are TRBV10-3 and TRBJ2-3, with 7 bases identical to TRBD1. This CDR3 has 12 residues. V shed 10 bases and J 5 bases; nucleotides not matched to a gene: 6. The germline gives CDR1 ENHRY, CDR2 SYGVKD.